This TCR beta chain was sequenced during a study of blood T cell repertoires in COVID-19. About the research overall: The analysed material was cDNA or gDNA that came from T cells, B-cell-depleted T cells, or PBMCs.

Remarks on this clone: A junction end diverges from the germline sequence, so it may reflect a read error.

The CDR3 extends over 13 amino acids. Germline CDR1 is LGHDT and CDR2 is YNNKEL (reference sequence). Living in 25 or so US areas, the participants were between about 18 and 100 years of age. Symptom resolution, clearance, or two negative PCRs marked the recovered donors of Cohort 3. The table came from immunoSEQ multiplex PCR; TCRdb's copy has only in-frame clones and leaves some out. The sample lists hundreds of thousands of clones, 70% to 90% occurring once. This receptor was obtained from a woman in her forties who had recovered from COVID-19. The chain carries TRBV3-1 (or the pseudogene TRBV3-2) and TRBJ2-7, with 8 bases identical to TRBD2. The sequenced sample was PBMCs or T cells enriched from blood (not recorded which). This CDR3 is CASSQGVGTRNSF. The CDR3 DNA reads TGTGCCAGCAGCCAAGGGGTCGGGACTAGGAATAGCTTC.